The present T cell receptor (beta chain) was sequenced within a study of early T cells in non-severe SARS-CoV-2 infection. Unique molecular identifier tags were affixed to discrete cDNA molecules. In TCRdb, the 5' RACE reads were re-called with MiXCR into one record per CDR3 protein. Of around 27,000 distinct CDR3 sequences in the sample, 2.9% are singletons; the top ten hold roughly 0.7%. In germline, CDR1 is LGHDT, CDR2 YNNKEL (reference sequence). This CDR3 comprises 16 residues. With 5 bases removed from V and 3 bases from J, the gap between germline ends came to 14 bases. This clonotype was seen a handful of times.

The V and J genes are TRBV3-1 and TRBJ2-6; possibly TRBD2 for D (6 bases). What was sequenced was whole blood. This clonotype was sampled from an adult who was a healthcare worker with PCR-confirmed SARS-CoV-2 infection or an uninfected control (not recorded which). CDR3 residues: CASSNHGGLGANVLTF. The CDR3, as DNA: TGTGCCAGCAGCAACCACGGGGGTCTTGGGGCCAACGTCCTGACTTTC.